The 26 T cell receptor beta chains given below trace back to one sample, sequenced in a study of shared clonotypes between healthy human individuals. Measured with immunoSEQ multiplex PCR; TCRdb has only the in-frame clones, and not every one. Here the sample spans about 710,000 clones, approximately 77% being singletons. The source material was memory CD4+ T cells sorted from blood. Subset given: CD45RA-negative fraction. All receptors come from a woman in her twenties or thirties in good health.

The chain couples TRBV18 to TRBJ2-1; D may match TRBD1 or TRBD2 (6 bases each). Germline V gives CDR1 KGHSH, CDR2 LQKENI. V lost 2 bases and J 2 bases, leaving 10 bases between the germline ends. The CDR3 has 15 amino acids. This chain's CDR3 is CASSPRGATYNEQFF. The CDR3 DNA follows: TGTGCCAGCTCACCAAGGGGGGCCACCTACAATGAGCAGTTCTTC.

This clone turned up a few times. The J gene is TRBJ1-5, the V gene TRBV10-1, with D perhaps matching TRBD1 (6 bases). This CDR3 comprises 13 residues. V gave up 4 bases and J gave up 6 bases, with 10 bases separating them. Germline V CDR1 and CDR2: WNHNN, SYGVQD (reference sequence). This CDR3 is CASSAGAGQPQHF. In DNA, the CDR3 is TGCGCCAGCAGTGCAGGGGCAGGTCAGCCCCAGCATTTT.

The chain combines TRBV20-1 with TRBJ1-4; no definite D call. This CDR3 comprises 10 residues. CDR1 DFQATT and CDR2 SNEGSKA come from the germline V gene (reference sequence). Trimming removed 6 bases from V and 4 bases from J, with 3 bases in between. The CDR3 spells CSALNEKLFF. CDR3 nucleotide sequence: TGCAGTGCCCTTAATGAAAAACTGTTTTTT.

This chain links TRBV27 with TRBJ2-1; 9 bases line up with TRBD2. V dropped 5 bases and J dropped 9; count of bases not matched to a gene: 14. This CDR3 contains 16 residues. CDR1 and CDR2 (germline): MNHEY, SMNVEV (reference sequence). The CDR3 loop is CASSPALSGSLGEQFF. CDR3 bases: TGTGCCAGCAGTCCTGCTCTTAGCGGGAGTCTTGGTGAGCAGTTCTTC.

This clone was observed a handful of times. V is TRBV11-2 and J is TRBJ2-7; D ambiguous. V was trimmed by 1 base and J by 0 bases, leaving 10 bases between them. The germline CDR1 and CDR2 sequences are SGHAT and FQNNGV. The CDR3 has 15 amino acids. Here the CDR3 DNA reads TGTGCCAGCAGCTTAGTTGTGACGGCCTCCTACGAGCAGTACTTC. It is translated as CASSLVVTASYEQYF.

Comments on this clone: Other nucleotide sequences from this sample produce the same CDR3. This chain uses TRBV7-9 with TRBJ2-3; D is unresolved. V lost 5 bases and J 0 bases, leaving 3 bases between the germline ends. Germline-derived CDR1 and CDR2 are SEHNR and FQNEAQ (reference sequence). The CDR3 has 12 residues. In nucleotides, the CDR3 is TGTGCCAGCAGCAGAAGCACAGATACGCAGTATTTT. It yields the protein CASSRSTDTQYF.

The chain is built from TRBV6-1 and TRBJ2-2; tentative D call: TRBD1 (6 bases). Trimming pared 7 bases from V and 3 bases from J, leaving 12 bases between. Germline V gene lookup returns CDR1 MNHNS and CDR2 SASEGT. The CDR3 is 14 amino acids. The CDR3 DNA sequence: TGTGCCAGCAAGAACAGGGTTGACACCGGGGAGCTGTTTTTT. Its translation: CASKNRVDTGELFF.

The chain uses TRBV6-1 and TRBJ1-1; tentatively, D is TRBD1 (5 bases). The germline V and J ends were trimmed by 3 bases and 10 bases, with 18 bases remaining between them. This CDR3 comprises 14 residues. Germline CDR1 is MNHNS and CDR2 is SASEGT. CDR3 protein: CASSDYSRALVAFF. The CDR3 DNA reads TGTGCCAGCAGTGATTACTCCAGGGCATTGGTAGCTTTCTTT.

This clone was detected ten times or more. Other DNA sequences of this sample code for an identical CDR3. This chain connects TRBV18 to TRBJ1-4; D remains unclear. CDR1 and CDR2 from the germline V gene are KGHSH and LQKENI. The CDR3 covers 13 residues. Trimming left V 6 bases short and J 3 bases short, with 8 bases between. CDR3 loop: CASSLDSNEKLFF. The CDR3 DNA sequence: TGTGCCAGCTCTCTGGACTCTAATGAAAAACTGTTTTTT. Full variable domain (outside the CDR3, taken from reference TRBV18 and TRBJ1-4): NAGVMQNPRHLVRRRGQEARLRCSPMKGHSHVYWYRQLPEEGLKFMVYLQKENIIDESGMPKERFSAEFPKEGPSILRIQQVVRGDSAAYFCASSLDSNEKLFFGSGTQLSVL.

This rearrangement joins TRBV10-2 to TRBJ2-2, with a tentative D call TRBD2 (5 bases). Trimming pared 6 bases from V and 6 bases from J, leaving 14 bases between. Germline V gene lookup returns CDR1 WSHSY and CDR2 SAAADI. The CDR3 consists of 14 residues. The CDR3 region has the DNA TGCGCCAGCAGCCCAGTTCAGAGGGCCGGGGAGCTGTTTTTT. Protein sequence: CASSPVQRAGELFF.

The CDR3, as DNA: TGTGCCAGCAACCTAGCGGACAGGGTCAGCGAGCAGTACTTC. It encodes CASNLADRVSEQYF. The V call is TRBV28, the J call TRBJ2-7, with D possibly being TRBD1 (8 bases). The CDR3 has 14 residues. Trimming took off 7 bases at V and 6 bases at J, with 19 bases between the two ends. The V gene's germline CDR1 is MDHEN and CDR2 SYDVKM.

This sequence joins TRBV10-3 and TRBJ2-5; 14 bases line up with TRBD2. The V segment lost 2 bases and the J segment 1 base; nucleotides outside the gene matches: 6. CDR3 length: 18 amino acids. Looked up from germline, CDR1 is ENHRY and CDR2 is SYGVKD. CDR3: CAISEPGLAGDGQETQYF. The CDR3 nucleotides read TGTGCCATCAGTGAGCCGGGACTAGCGGGAGATGGCCAAGAGACCCAGTACTTC.

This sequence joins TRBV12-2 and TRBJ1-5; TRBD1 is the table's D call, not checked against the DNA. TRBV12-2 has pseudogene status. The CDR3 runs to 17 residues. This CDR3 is CASRLLGDRVENQPQHF. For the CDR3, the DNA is TGTGCAAGTCGCCTTTTGGGGGACAGGGTCGAGAATCAGCCCCAGCATTTT.

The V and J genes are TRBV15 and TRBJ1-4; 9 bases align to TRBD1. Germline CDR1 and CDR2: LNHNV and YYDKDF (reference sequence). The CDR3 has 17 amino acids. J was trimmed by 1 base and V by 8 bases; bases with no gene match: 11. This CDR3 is CATCNNRGHVTNEKLFF. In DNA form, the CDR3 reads TGTGCCACCTGTAATAACAGGGGGCACGTAACTAATGAAAAACTGTTTTTT.

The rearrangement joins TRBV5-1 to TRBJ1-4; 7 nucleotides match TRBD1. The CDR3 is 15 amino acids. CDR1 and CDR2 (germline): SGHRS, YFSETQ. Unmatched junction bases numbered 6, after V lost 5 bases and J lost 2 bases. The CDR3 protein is CASRGGGGTNEKLFF. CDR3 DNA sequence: TGCGCCAGCAGAGGGGGAGGGGGCACTAATGAAAAACTGTTTTTT. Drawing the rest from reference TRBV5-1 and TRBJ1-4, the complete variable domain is KAGVTQTPRYLIKTRGQQVTLSCSPISGHRSVSWYQQTPGQGLQFLFEYFSETQRNKGNFPGRFSGRQFSNSRSEMNVSTLELGDSALYLCASRGGGGTNEKLFFGSGTQLSVL.

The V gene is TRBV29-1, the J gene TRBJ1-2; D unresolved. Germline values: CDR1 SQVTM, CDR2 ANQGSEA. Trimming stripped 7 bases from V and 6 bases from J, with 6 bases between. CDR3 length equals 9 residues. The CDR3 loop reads CSAGDGYTF. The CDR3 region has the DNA TGCAGCGCAGGCGATGGCTACACCTTC.

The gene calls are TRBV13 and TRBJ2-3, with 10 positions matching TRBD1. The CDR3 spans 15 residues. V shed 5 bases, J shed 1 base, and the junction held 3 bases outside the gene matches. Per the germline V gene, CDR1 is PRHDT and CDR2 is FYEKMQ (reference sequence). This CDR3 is CASSPGTGGTDTQYF. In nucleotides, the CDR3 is TGTGCCAGCAGCCCCGGGACAGGGGGCACAGATACGCAGTATTTT.

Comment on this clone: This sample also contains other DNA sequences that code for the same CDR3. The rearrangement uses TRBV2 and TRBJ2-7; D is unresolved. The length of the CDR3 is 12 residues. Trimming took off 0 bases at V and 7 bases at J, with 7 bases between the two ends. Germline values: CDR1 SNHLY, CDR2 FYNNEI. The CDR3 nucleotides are TGTGCCAGCAGTGAAGCGTTGCGGGAGCAGTACTTC. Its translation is CASSEALREQYF. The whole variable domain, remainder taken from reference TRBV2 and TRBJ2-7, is EPEVTQTPSHQVTQMGQEVILRCVPISNHLYFYWYRQILGQKVEFLVSFYNNEISEKSEIFDDQFSVERPDGSNFTLKIRSTKLEDSAMYFCASSEALREQYFGPGTRLTVT.

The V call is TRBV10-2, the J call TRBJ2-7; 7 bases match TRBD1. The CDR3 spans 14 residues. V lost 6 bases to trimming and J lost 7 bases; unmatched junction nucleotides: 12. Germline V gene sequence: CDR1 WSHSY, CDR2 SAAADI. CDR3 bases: TGCGCCAGCAGAGCGCTGGGACAGCCCCAAGAGCAGTACTTC. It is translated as CASRALGQPQEQYF.

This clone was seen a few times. CDR3 sequence: CAISLSGSANEQFF. The CDR3 bases are TGTGCCATCAGCTTGAGCGGGAGCGCCAATGAGCAGTTCTTC. The rearrangement joins TRBV10-3 to TRBJ2-1, with TRBD2 matching 8 bases. The ends lost 6 bases at V and 6 bases at J; junction bases unmatched: 7. Germline CDR1 ENHRY, CDR2 SYGVKD. The CDR3 sequence is 14 residues long.

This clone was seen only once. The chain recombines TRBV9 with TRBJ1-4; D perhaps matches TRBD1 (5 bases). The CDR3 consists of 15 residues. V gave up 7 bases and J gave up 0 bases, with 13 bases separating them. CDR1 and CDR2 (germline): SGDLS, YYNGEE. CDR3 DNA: TGTGCCAGCCGCGGGGGAACCGCAACTAATGAAAAACTGTTTTTT. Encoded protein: CASRGGTATNEKLFF.

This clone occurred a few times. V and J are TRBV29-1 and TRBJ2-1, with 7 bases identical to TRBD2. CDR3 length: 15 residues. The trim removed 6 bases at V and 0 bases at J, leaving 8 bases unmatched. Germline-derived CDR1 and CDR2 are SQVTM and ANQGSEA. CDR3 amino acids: CSVDDSSGSYNEQFF. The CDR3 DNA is TGCAGCGTCGATGATTCTAGCGGCTCCTACAATGAGCAGTTCTTC.

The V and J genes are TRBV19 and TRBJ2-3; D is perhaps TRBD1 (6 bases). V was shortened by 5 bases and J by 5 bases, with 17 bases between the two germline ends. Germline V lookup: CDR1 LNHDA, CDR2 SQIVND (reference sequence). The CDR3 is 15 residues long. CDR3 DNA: TGTGCCAGTAGTCCCCCAGGGGTATTAGGAGATACGCAGTATTTT. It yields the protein CASSPPGVLGDTQYF.

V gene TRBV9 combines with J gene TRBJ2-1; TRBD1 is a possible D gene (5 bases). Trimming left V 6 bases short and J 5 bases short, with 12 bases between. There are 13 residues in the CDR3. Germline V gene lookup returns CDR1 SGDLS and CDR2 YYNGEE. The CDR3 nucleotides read TGTGCCAGCACCACGGACACCAACAATGAGCAGTTCTTC. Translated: CASTTDTNNEQFF. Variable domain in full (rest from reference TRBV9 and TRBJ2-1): DSGVTQTPKHLITATGQRVTLRCSPRSGDLSVYWYQQSLDQGLQFLIQYYNGEERAKGNILERFSAQQFPDLHSELNLSSLELGDSALYFCASTTDTNNEQFFGPGTRLTVL.

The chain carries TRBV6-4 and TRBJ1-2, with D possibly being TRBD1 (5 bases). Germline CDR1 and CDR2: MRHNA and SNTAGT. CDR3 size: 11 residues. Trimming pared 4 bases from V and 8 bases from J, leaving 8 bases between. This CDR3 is CASSAGVGYTF. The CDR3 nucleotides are TGTGCCAGCAGTGCGGGGGTCGGCTACACCTTC.

This chain's CDR3 is CASSLTEGELFF. The CDR3 DNA follows: TGCGCCAGCAGCTTGACTGAGGGGGAGCTGTTTTTT. The V and J genes are TRBV5-1 and TRBJ2-2; no clear D gene. Germline assignment: CDR1 SGHRS and CDR2 YFSETQ. The CDR3 consists of 12 residues. The V end lost 1 base, the J end lost 8 bases, and 6 bases lay between the germline ends.